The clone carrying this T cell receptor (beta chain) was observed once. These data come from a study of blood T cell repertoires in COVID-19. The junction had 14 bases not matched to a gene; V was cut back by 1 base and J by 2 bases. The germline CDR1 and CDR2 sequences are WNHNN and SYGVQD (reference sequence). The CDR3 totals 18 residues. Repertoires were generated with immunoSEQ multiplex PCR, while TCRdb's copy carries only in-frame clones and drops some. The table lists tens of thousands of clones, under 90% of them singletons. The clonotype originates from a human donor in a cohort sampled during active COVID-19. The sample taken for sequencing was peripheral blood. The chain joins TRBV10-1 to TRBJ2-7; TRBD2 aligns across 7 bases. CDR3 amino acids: CASSEWGGSPPKTYEQYF. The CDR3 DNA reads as TGCGCCAGCAGTGAGTGGGGGGGGAGTCCTCCTAAAACCTACGAGCAGTACTTC.